This T cell receptor (beta chain) was retrieved from a study of blood T cell repertoires in COVID-19 (dated by TCRdb to about 2020). With respect to the entire study: Collaborator samples came from the United States, Italy and Spain and covered acute and convalescent phases of COVID-19. The samples were drawn from the first 160 participants of the ongoing ImmuneRACE study and from over 950 subjects provided by 6 global collaborators. The material from the prospective study consisted of cDNA or gDNA derived from T cells, B-cell-depleted T cells, or PBMCs. Subjects who had been exposed to COVID-19, were actively infected with it, or had recovered from it provided the deeply sampled blood TCRbeta repertoires that made up the dataset. HLA class I and class II types, where available, came from metadata supplied by the sample provider rather than from assay-based typing. Nearly every sample came with metadata listing a de-identified subject ID, COVID-19 status, age in years and sex. The repertoires were released in a freely available public database meant as a resource for research on the immune response to SARS-CoV-2. The full study reports these points: The quantity of clinical and demographic metadata differed by source and by participant and was supplied without curation.

Based on the germline V gene, the CDR1 and CDR2 sequences are ENHRY and SYGVKD. Reading from cysteine to phenylalanine, the CDR3 counts 15 amino acids. Left in the record is the CDR3 DNA by itself, 45 bases read in frame from the first base. Trimming removed 2 bases from V and 2 bases from J; the gene matches leave 3 bases unexplained. The immunoSEQ Assay, a bias-controlled multiplex PCR, was used to amplify TCRbeta CDR3 regions from genomic DNA. As for the original processing: Within the assay, amplification of reference gene primers was used to estimate how many nucleated cells each sample contained. Sequence reads were collapsed and filtered to measure the absolute abundance of every unique TCRbeta CDR3 rearrangement. For each sample, productive Simpson clonality was calculated as the square root of Simpson's diversity index across productive rearrangements. As stored in TCRdb, this immuneACCESS dataset retains in-frame rearrangements with V and J assigned. A fraction of the clones does not appear; measured against another copy, unresolved V genes explain less than half of the discrepancy, and the remainder lacks a known reason. Clonal size and the V and J genes are those of that table, whereas D and trimming came from the DNA. The sample data list a few hundred thousand clones, and approximately 90% of these were observed just once. Together, the top ten hold more than 1% of the sample.

About this clone: Its specific antigen is unknown. Within one base of it there is no much larger clone, and no base qualities were kept.

Participants in the prospective study were aged about 18 to 95 years, lived in about two dozen United States geographic areas, and enrolled through a virtual design. In the prospective study, participants were assigned to cohorts based on the clinical history participants reported in a screening survey and a study questionnaire. Each participant in the prospective study had whole blood, serum and a nasopharyngeal or oropharyngeal swab collected by mobile phlebotomists. Additional blood draws and questionnaires over an approximately 2-month period could optionally be provided by prospective study participants. Before DNA extraction, prospective study blood samples were shipped either frozen or at room temperature.

This TCR derives from a human donor in a cohort exposed to, infected with or recovered from COVID-19 (not recorded which). The donor label of this sample is uncertain. Sequencing input: PBMCs or T cells enriched from blood (not recorded which). The V gene is TRBV10-3 and the J gene is TRBJ2-3, with 8 middle bases fitting TRBD2. CDR3 region: CAISEGTRYTDTQYF. The base sequence is TGTGCCATCAGTGAGGGGACTAGATACACAGATACGCAGTATTTT.